A few counts support the clone carrying this T cell receptor beta chain. Its antigen is not known. TCRdb re-called the 5' RACE reads through MiXCR, storing one row per CDR3 protein. The sample lists roughly 480,000 distinct CDR3 sequences, 25% occurring once. The data were obtained in a study of T-cell memory formation after mild COVID-19. As for the study in general: The study found TCR clusters largely donor specific. General observations from the study: Clones shrinking from day 15 to 85 showed even CD4/CD8 mixes; later expanders tilted CD4+. There were some responding clones in pre-infection memory, which suggested that cross-reactive memory had joined.

With 2 bases removed from V and 1 base from J, the gap between germline ends came to 9 bases. Germline-derived CDR1 and CDR2 are KGHSH and LQKENI. The CDR3 contains 14 residues. The chain recombines TRBV18 with TRBJ2-7; D is perhaps TRBD2 (6 bases). This TCR derives from an adult woman who had mild COVID-19 (a few samples of this study predate the infection). Cell type and time point are not known. The sequenced material came from PBMCs or a T cell subset sorted from them (not recorded which). CDR3 coding DNA: TGTGCCAGCTCACCAACCGGGACTTCCTACGAGCAGTACTTC. Amino acid sequence: CASSPTGTSYEQYF. Filled out from reference TRBV18 and TRBJ2-7, the complete variable domain reads NAGVMQNPRHLVRRRGQEARLRCSPMKGHSHVYWYRQLPEEGLKFMVYLQKENIIDESGMPKERFSAEFPKEGPSILRIQQVVRGDSAAYFCASSPTGTSYEQYFGPGTRLTVT.